One sample yielded the 26 T cell receptor beta chains listed below, sequenced in a study of OX40 agonist ivuxolimab in advanced cancers. The method was immunoSEQ multiplex PCR; TCRdb's version includes in-frame clones alone and lacks a portion of them. The table records some 74,000 clones, 82% of them present only once. The source was CD4+ or CD8+ T cells sorted from blood, collected in a trial of the OX40 agonist ivuxolimab. The receptors were gathered from an adult with an advanced solid tumor such as melanoma, head and neck, liver or kidney cancer.

The rearrangement joins TRBV28 to TRBJ2-7, with D perhaps being TRBD1 or TRBD2 (5 bases each). CDR1 MDHEN and CDR2 SYDVKM come from the germline V gene. This CDR3 has 12 amino acids. Trimming took off 10 bases at V and 6 bases at J, with 16 bases between the two ends. The CDR3 nucleotides read TGTGCCATCCTGGGACGCTATGGCGAGCAGTACTTC. It specifies CAILGRYGEQYF.

The chain uses TRBV4-3 and TRBJ2-2; 8 nucleotides align to TRBD2. The germline CDR1 and CDR2 sequences are LGHNA and YSLEER. This CDR3 is 17 amino acids long. With V trimmed by 0 bases and J by 3 bases, 6 bases remained unmatched. The CDR3 spells CASSQDPASGYTGELFF. CDR3 sequence (DNA): TGCGCCAGCAGCCAAGATCCGGCTAGCGGGTACACCGGGGAGCTGTTTTTT.

CDR3: CASSFWDRGTGELFF. In DNA, the CDR3 is TGTGCCAGCAGCTTCTGGGACAGGGGGACCGGGGAGCTGTTTTTT. The chain couples TRBV5-6 to TRBJ2-2; 11 nucleotides agree with TRBD1. V lost 2 bases to trimming and J lost 5 bases; unmatched junction nucleotides: 2. Germline loops: CDR1 SGHDT, CDR2 YYEEEE. The CDR3 spans 15 residues.

This chain uses TRBV2 with TRBJ2-2; D not resolved. CDR3 length: 13 residues. V was pared by 4 bases and J by 7 bases, with 10 bases between. Germline CDR1 and CDR2: SNHLY and FYNNEI. The CDR3, as DNA: TGTGCCAGCAGTGGGTCTCTGGACGGGGAGCTGTTTTTT. The encoded protein is CASSGSLDGELFF.

This clone appeared a few times. The V and J genes are TRBV28 and TRBJ2-7; D gene ambiguous. Germline values: CDR1 MDHEN, CDR2 SYDVKM. V shed 4 bases and J shed 2 bases, with 9 bases lying between them. This CDR3 contains 13 residues. The CDR3 protein is CASSSLSPYEQYF. The CDR3 coding sequence is TGTGCCAGCAGTTCTCTATCCCCCTACGAGCAGTACTTC.

The genes are TRBV28 and TRBJ2-1; D possibly corresponds to TRBD2 (6 bases). The CDR3 contains 15 residues. Germline assignment: CDR1 MDHEN and CDR2 SYDVKM. V was shortened by 10 bases and J by 4 bases, with 20 bases between the two germline ends. As DNA, the CDR3 is TGTGCCACCGACCTGAGCGGGCGGGGATACAATGAGCAGTTCTTC. Translated: CATDLSGRGYNEQFF.

The J gene is TRBJ2-1, the V gene TRBV9, with D tentatively TRBD1 or TRBD2 (5 bases each). V lost 4 bases and J lost 6, with 17 bases in between. The V gene's germline CDR1 is SGDLS and CDR2 YYNGEE. The CDR3 loop spans 15 amino acids. The CDR3 DNA sequence: TGTGCCAGCAGCCCTGAGGGGAGCTATTTCAATGAGCAGTTCTTC. The encoded protein is CASSPEGSYFNEQFF.

This clone was detected a few times. The CDR3: CASSWEGNQPQHF. DNA of the CDR3: TGTGCCAGCTCGTGGGAAGGCAATCAGCCCCAGCATTTT. The rearrangement joins TRBV18 to TRBJ1-5; D not certain. Germline V CDR1 and CDR2: KGHSH, LQKENI. V was trimmed by 6 bases and J by 2 bases, leaving 8 bases between them. This CDR3 is built from 13 residues.

The gene calls are TRBV14 and TRBJ1-6; D is undetermined. The CDR3 sequence is 13 residues long. Germline values: CDR1 SGHDN, CDR2 FVKESK. V was shortened by 0 bases and J by 7 bases, with 4 bases between the two germline ends. The CDR3 region is CASSQDLNSPLHF. DNA for the CDR3: TGTGCCAGCAGCCAAGATCTGAATTCACCCCTCCACTTT.

The chain uses TRBV5-6 and TRBJ2-3, with D possibly TRBD2 on 6 matching bases. There are 15 residues in the CDR3. The V end lost 0 bases, the J end lost 0 bases, and 8 bases lay between the germline ends. Germline V gives CDR1 SGHDT, CDR2 YYEEEE. The CDR3 coding sequence is TGTGCCAGCAGCTTGGCTGCGGGAAGCACAGATACGCAGTATTTT. This encodes CASSLAAGSTDTQYF.

V and J are TRBV28 and TRBJ2-3; D is possibly TRBD1 (6 bases). Trimming removed 11 bases at V and 1 base at J, with 19 bases between. CDR1 is MDHEN and CDR2 is SYDVKM in the germline V gene. This CDR3 has 15 amino acids. DNA of the CDR3: TGTGCCGCATACCCAGGGGCAGTACGCACAGATACGCAGTATTTT. Its protein product is CAAYPGAVRTDTQYF.

The chain combines TRBV7-9 with TRBJ1-6, with 9 bases fitting TRBD1. The CDR3 consists of 14 residues. After removal of 2 bases from V and 10 bases from J, the junction contained 3 bases not matched to a gene. Germline V lookup: CDR1 SEHNR, CDR2 FQNEAQ (reference sequence). CDR3 nucleotide sequence: TGTGCCAGCAGCTTAACAGGGGGCCACTCACCCCTCCACTTT. Its translation is CASSLTGGHSPLHF.

This chain uses TRBV5-4 with TRBJ2-2; a weak D match, TRBD2 (5 bases). Germline V CDR1 and CDR2: SGHNT, YYREEE (reference sequence). V was cut by 4 bases and J by 4 bases, with 20 bases left in between. This CDR3 contains 17 residues. The CDR3 reads CASSRAILAISTGELFF. Written as DNA, the CDR3 is TGTGCCAGCAGCCGAGCAATTCTAGCAATCAGCACCGGGGAGCTGTTTTTT.

The rearrangement links TRBV4-3 to TRBJ2-7, with a weak D call TRBD2 (6 bases). The CDR3 is 16 residues long. Germline V gene sequence: CDR1 LGHNA, CDR2 YSLEER. The ends were cut back, 1 base at V and 4 bases at J, with 17 bases in the middle. The CDR3 DNA reads as TGCGCCAGCAGCCAAGGACGCGGGACTGCGAATTACGAGCAGTACTTC. Its translation is CASSQGRGTANYEQYF.

J is TRBJ1-4 and V is TRBV14; 11 nucleotides align to TRBD1. J gave up 0 bases and V 3 bases, and 6 bases lay outside the gene matches. Germline CDR1 SGHDN, CDR2 FVKESK. CDR3 length: 18 residues. The CDR3 protein is CASSQGQGGFATNEKLFF. The CDR3 DNA is TGTGCCAGCAGCCAGGGACAGGGGGGATTTGCAACTAATGAAAAACTGTTTTTT.

V and J are TRBV10-2 and TRBJ2-6; D is tentatively TRBD1 or TRBD2 (6 bases each). The length of the CDR3 is 18 residues. The V gene's germline CDR1 is WSHSY and CDR2 SAAADI. V gave up 0 bases and J gave up 2 bases, with 14 bases separating them. The CDR3 protein is CASSESGGGLTGANVLTF. The CDR3 bases are TGCGCCAGCAGTGAGTCGGGTGGGGGGCTTACTGGGGCCAACGTCCTGACTTTC.

Notes on this clone: This specimen includes other DNA sequences encoding the same CDR3. The chain combines TRBV28 with TRBJ1-1; 9 nucleotides align to TRBD1. The V and J ends lost 5 bases and 5 bases, in that order; junction bases with no gene match: 6. Germline V lookup: CDR1 MDHEN, CDR2 SYDVKM. The CDR3 consists of 14 residues. The CDR3 protein is CASSPGTGRTEAFF. In nucleotides, the CDR3 is TGTGCCAGCAGTCCCGGGACAGGGCGGACTGAAGCTTTCTTT.

The V gene is TRBV19, the J gene TRBJ1-6; perhaps TRBD1 as D (6 bases). Germline CDR1 and CDR2: LNHDA and SQIVND (reference sequence). V was cut by 11 bases and J by 0 bases, with 11 bases left in between. This CDR3 has 14 residues. CDR3 protein: CAAQGGSYNSPLHF. The CDR3 nucleotides read TGTGCCGCACAGGGCGGCTCCTATAATTCACCCCTCCACTTT. The complete variable domain, with remaining parts taken from reference TRBV19 and TRBJ1-6, reads DGGITQSPKYLFRKEGQNVTLSCEQNLNHDAMYWYRQDPGQGLRLIYYSQIVNDFQKGDIAEGYSVSREKKESFPLTVTSAQKNPTAFYLCAAQGGSYNSPLHFGNGTRLTVT.

This clone was detected a few times. This chain uses TRBV28 with TRBJ2-7; possibly TRBD2 for D (5 bases). The CDR3 is 16 amino acids. V was shortened by 2 bases and J by 1 base, with 15 bases between the two germline ends. Germline V lookup: CDR1 MDHEN, CDR2 SYDVKM. CDR3 sequence: CASSLVSSPLSYEQYF. The CDR3 nucleotides read TGTGCCAGCAGTTTAGTCTCTAGCCCCCTGTCCTACGAGCAGTACTTC.

The J gene is TRBJ2-2, the V gene TRBV5-8; 9 bases are a match to TRBD1. Looked up from germline, CDR1 is SGHTS and CDR2 is YDEGEE. There are 16 residues in the CDR3. The V gene end was trimmed by 0 bases and the J gene end by 6 bases; junction bases not matched to a gene: 6. Here the CDR3 reads CASSLGGQGPSGELFF. The DNA for the CDR3 is TGTGCCAGCAGCTTGGGGGGACAGGGCCCTTCCGGGGAGCTGTTTTTT.

The table lists this clone with a count of one. This chain links TRBV5-4 with TRBJ2-1; D uncertain. Trimming took 1 base from V and 0 from J, leaving 5 bases between them. The CDR3 runs 14 residues. Germline CDR1 SGHNT, CDR2 YYREEE (reference sequence). The CDR3 DNA reads as TGTGCCAGCAGCTTGACCAGCTCCTACAATGAGCAGTTCTTC. Its translation: CASSLTSSYNEQFF.

The chain combines TRBV7-9 with TRBJ2-5, with D possibly matching TRBD1 (6 bases). Trimming took 2 bases from V and 1 from J, leaving 11 bases between them. Looked up from germline, CDR1 is SEHNR and CDR2 is FQNEAQ (reference sequence). The CDR3 covers 15 residues. The CDR3 nucleotides read TGTGCCAGCAGCTTATGGACAGTGATCCAAGAGACCCAGTACTTC. Amino acids: CASSLWTVIQETQYF. Based on the CDR3 plus reference TRBV7-9 and TRBJ2-5, the full variable domain is DTGVSQNPRHKITKRGQNVTFRCDPISEHNRLYWYRQTLGQGPEFLTYFQNEAQLEKSRLLSDRFSAERPKGSFSTLEIQRTEQGDSAMYLCASSLWTVIQETQYFGPGTRLLVL.

This chain joins TRBV7-2 and TRBJ1-1, with unresolved D. This CDR3 region has 13 residues. V lost 1 base, J lost 5 bases, and 8 bases lay in between. Per germline, CDR1 SGHTA and CDR2 FQGNSA. As DNA, the CDR3 is TGTGCCAGCAGCTTAGAGCGCAAGACTGAAGCTTTCTTT. This encodes CASSLERKTEAFF.

Here the CDR3 reads CASSLFVNEQFF. The CDR3, as DNA: TGTGCCAGCAGCTTATTCGTGAATGAGCAGTTCTTC. The chain has TRBV7-9 and TRBJ2-1; D gene uncertain. From germline, CDR1 is SEHNR and CDR2 FQNEAQ (reference sequence). This CDR3 spans 12 amino acids. V shed 2 bases and J shed 7 bases, with 6 bases lying between them.

This sequence joins TRBV11-3 and TRBJ1-2, with D tentatively TRBD1 (6 bases). Trimming left V 0 bases short and J 4 bases short, with 15 bases between. CDR1 is SGHNT, CDR2 YENEEA, per germline. This CDR3 is 16 amino acids long. The CDR3 is CASSLEDDRTSYGYTF. The CDR3 region has the DNA TGTGCCAGCAGCTTAGAAGACGACAGGACTAGCTATGGCTACACCTTC.

J is TRBJ1-2 and V is TRBV28; TRBD1 is a possible D gene (5 bases). From germline, CDR1 is MDHEN and CDR2 SYDVKM. Trimming stripped 7 bases from V and 6 bases from J, with 15 bases between. This CDR3 spans 13 amino acids. In DNA form, the CDR3 reads TGTGCCAGCATGACGGGGGGTAGTGATGGCTACACCTTC. It codes for CASMTGGSDGYTF.